Shown below are 2 T cell receptor beta chains from a single sample sequenced in a study of naive and memory T cell subsets (dated 2017 in TCRdb). Preparation of the library involved UMI-ligation and nested PCR. Sequenced on an Illumina MiSeq. An equimolar mix of two oligonucleotides covering both TRBC1 and TRBC2 was used as the beta constant-region primer. TCRdb trimmed the raw reads at Q25, called clones with MiXCR and kept productive beta chains. Entries are consolidated by CDR3 protein sequence, retaining the most common genes and DNA. The sample has 130,000 to 150,000 distinct CDR3 sequences on record, over 15% of them singletons. More than 0.13% of the sample rests with the top ten. The source material was naive CD4+ T cells from blood. The sample's cell subset or site label is to be understood as: naive T cells, CD45RA high CD27+. The source is a human donor in good health.

The chain has TRBV7-3 and TRBJ1-1; D remains ambiguous. Germline lookup yields CDR1 SGHTA and CDR2 FQGTGA. Deletions cut 1 base from V and 0 bases from J, with 6 bases between. CDR3 length: 14 residues. The CDR3 region has the DNA TGTGCCAGCAGCTTAATTCCAGTGAACACTGAAGCTTTCTTT. Residues: CASSLIPVNTEAFF.

The rearrangement joins TRBV6-6 to TRBJ2-2; 12 positions agree with TRBD2. Germline-derived CDR1 and CDR2 are MNHNY and SVGAGI (reference sequence). V gave up 4 bases and J gave up 2 bases; unmatched junction bases: 5. CDR3 length: 17 amino acids. DNA for the CDR3: TGTGCCAGCAGTTTACGGACTAGCGGGACAAACACCGGGGAGCTGTTTTTT. The encoded protein is CASSLRTSGTNTGELFF.